This TCR beta chain is from a study of chemoradiotherapy in HPV16-positive cancers. General observations from the study: During treatment, candidate HPV-specific clones and E7-related motifs expanded in tumor. The functional HPV-specific definition rests on just a couple of HPV16-positive patients.

A note on this clone: Its antigen is still unknown.

Sequenced by immunoSEQ multiplex PCR; TCRdb stores in-frame clones only, minus some. The repertoire holds 10,000 to 15,000 clones, with around three quarters as singletons. The ends were cut back, 8 bases at V and 4 bases at J, with 12 bases in the middle. The length of the CDR3 is 13 residues. Germline V gene data show CDR1 as MNHEY and CDR2 as SMNVEV (reference sequence). Repeated repertoire sampling spanned the course of chemoradiotherapy. The sequence derives from a human donor with HPV-associated anogenital cancer. This rearrangement joins TRBV27 to TRBJ2-1; D is undetermined. The sample was collected from a patient who underwent chemoradiotherapy. The DNA for the CDR3 is TGTGCCAGCGCTCGGGCTGTTTACAATGAGCAGTTCTTC. Its translation is CASARAVYNEQFF.